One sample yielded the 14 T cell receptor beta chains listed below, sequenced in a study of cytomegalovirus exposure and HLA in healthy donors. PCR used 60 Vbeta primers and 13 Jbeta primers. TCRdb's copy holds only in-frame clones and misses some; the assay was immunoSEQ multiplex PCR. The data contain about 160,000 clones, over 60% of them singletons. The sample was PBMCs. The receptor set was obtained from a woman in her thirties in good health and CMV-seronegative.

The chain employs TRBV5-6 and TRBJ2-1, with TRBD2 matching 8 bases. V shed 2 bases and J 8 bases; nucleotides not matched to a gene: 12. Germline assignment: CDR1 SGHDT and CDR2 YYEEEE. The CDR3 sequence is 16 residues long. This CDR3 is CASSLGSGTRNDEQFF. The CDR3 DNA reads TGTGCCAGCAGCTTAGGATCAGGGACTAGGAATGATGAGCAGTTCTTC.

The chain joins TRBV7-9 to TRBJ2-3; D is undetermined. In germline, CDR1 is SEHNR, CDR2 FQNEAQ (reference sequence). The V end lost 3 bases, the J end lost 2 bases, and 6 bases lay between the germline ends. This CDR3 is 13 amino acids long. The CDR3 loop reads CASSFKNTDTQYF. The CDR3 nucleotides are TGTGCCAGCAGCTTCAAAAACACAGATACGCAGTATTTT. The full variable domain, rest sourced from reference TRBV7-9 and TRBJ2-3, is DTGVSQNPRHKITKRGQNVTFRCDPISEHNRLYWYRQTLGQGPEFLTYFQNEAQLEKSRLLSDRFSAERPKGSFSTLEIQRTEQGDSAMYLCASSFKNTDTQYFGPGTRLTVL.

The CDR3 coding sequence is TGTGCCAGCAGCCAACTGACAGGGGGCGGAGAGACCCAGTACTTC. This gives the protein CASSQLTGGGETQYF. The J gene is TRBJ2-5, the V gene TRBV14; 10 positions match TRBD1. The CDR3 extends over 15 amino acids. V lost 2 bases and J lost 4; bases outside the gene matches: 4. CDR1 and CDR2 (germline): SGHDN, FVKESK.

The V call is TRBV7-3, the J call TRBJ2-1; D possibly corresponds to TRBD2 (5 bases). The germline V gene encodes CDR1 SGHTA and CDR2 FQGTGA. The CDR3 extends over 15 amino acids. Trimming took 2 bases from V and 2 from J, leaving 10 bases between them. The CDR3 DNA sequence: TGTGCCAGCAGCTTAGACTACTCCCCCTACAATGAGCAGTTCTTC. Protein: CASSLDYSPYNEQFF.

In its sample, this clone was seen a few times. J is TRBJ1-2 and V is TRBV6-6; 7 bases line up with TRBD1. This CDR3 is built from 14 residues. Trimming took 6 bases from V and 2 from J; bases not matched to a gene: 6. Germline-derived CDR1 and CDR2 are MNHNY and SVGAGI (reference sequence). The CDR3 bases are TGTGCCAGCAGAGAACCGGGACAGAACTATGGCTACACCTTC. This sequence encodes CASREPGQNYGYTF.

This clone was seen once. The CDR3: CASSFGAYEQYF. CDR3 coding DNA: TGTGCCAGCAGCTTCGGAGCCTACGAGCAGTACTTC. This chain links TRBV5-4 with TRBJ2-7; D not certain. CDR1 SGHNT and CDR2 YYREEE come from the germline V gene (reference sequence). The V end lost 2 bases, the J end lost 2 bases, and 5 bases lay between the germline ends. The CDR3 runs to 12 residues.

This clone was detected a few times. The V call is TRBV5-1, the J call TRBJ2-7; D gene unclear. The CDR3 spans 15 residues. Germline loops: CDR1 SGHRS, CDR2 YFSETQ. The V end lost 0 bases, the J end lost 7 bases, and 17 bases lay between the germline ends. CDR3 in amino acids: CASSLGSRLASEQYF. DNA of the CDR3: TGCGCCAGCAGCTTGGGGAGCCGCCTGGCCTCGGAGCAGTACTTC.

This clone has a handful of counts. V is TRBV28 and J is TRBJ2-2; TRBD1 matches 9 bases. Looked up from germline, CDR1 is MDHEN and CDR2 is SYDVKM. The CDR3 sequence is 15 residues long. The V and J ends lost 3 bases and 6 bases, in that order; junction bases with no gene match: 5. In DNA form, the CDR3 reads TGTGCCAGCAGTTTCCTACAGGGGGCAGCCGGGGAGCTGTTTTTT. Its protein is CASSFLQGAAGELFF. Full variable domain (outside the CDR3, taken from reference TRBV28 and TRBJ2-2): DVKVTQSSRYLVKRTGEKVFLECVQDMDHENMFWYRQDPGLGLRLIYFSYDVKMKEKGDIPEGYSVSREKKERFSLILESASTNQTSMYLCASSFLQGAAGELFFGEGSRLTVL.

CDR3 residues: CSGLRPRGANTEAFF. The CDR3 DNA reads as TGCAGCGGCTTACGTCCCAGGGGGGCGAACACTGAAGCTTTCTTT. The gene calls are TRBV29-1 and TRBJ1-1; 7 positions match TRBD1. The germline gives CDR1 SQVTM, CDR2 ANQGSEA. The ends lost 7 bases at V and 1 base at J; junction bases unmatched: 12. The CDR3 covers 15 residues.

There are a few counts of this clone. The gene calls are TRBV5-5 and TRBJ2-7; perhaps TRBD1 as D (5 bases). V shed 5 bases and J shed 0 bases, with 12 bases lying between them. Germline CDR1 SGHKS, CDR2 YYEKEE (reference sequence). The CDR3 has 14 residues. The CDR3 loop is CASSLRTSSYEQYF. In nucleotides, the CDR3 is TGTGCCAGCAGTTTGCGGACAAGCTCCTACGAGCAGTACTTC.

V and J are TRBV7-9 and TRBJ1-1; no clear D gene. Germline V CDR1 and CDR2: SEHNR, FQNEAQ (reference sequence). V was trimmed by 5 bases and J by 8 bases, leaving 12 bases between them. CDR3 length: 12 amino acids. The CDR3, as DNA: TGTGCCAGCAGCCGCCTCACAGAGGAAGCTTTCTTT. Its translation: CASSRLTEEAFF.

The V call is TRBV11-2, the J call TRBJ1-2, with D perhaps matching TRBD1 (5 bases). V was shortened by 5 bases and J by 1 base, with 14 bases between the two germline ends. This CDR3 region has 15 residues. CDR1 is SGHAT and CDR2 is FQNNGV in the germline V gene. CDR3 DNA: TGTGCCAGCAGCACCTATCAGACAGTTAACTATGGCTACACCTTC. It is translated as CASSTYQTVNYGYTF.

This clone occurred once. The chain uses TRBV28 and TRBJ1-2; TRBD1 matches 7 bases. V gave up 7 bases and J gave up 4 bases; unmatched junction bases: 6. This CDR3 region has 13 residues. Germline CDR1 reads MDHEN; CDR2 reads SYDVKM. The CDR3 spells CASTTRQGYGYTF. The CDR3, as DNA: TGTGCCAGCACCACTCGACAGGGCTATGGCTACACCTTC.

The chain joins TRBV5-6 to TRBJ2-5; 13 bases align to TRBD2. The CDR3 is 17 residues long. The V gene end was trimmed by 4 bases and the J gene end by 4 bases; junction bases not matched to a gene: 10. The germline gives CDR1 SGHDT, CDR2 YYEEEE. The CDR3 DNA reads TGTGCCAGCAGCCCTCCCCGACTAGCGGGGGGACGAGAGACCCAGTACTTC. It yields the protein CASSPPRLAGGRETQYF.